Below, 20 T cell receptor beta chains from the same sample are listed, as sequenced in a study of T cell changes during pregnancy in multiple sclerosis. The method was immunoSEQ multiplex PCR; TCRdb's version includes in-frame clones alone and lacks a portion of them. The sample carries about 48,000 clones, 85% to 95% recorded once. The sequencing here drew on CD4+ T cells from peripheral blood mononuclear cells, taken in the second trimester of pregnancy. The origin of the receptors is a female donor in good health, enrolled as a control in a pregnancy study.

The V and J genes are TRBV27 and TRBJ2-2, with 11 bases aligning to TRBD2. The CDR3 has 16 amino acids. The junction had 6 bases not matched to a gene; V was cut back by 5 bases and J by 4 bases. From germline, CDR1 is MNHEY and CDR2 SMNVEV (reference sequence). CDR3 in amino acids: CASSVAGGKRTGELFF. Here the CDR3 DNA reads TGTGCCAGCAGTGTAGCGGGAGGGAAGCGCACCGGGGAGCTGTTTTTT.

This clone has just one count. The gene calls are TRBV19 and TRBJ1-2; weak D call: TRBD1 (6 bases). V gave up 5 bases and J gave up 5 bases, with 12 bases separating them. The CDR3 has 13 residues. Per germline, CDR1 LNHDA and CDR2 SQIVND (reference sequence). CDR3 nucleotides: TGTGCCAGTAGTCCTCGGGGGGCGTATGGCTACACCTTC. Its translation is CASSPRGAYGYTF.

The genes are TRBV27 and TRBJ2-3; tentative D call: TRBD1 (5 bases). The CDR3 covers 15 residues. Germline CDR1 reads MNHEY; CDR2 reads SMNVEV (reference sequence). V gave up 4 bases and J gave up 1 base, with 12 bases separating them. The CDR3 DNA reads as TGTGCCAGCAGTTCGGACACTTCGCGCACAGATACGCAGTATTTT. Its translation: CASSSDTSRTDTQYF.

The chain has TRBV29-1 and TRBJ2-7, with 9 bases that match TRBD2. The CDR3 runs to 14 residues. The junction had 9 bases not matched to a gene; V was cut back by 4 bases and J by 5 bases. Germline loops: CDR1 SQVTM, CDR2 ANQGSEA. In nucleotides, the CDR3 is TGCAGCGTTGGGCATGCGGGGGGGCACAACGAGCAGTACTTC. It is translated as CSVGHAGGHNEQYF.

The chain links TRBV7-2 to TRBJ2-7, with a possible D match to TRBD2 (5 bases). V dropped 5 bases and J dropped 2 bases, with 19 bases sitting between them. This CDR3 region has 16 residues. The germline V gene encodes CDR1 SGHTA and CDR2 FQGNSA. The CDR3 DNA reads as TGTGCCAGCAGCCTTACCCCCCGGGAAGAGCCCTACGAGCAGTACTTC. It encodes CASSLTPREEPYEQYF.

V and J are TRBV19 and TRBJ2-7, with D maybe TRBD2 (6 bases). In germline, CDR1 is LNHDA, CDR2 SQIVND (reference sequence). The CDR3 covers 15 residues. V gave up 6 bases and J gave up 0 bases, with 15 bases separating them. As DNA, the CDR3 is TGTGCCAGTAGCCTAAGGAGGGAGCCCTCCTACGAGCAGTACTTC. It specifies CASSLRREPSYEQYF.

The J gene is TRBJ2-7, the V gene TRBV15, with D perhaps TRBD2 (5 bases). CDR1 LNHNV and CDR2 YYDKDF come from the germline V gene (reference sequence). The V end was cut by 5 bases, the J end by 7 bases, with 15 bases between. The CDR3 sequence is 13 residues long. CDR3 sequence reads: CATSPPGLGEQYF. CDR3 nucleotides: TGTGCCACCAGCCCCCCCGGACTTGGAGAGCAGTACTTC.

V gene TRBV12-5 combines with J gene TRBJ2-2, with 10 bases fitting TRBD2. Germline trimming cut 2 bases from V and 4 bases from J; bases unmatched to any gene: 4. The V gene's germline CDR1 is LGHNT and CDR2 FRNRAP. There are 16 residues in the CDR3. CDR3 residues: CASGLRAGGFTGELFF. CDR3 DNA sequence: TGTGCTAGTGGTTTGCGAGCGGGAGGGTTCACCGGGGAGCTGTTTTTT.

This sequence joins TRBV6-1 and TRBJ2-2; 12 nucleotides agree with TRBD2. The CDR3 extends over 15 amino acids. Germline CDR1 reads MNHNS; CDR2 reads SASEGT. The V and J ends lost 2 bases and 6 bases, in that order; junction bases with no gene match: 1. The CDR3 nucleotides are TGTGCCAGCAGTGAACTAGCGGGGGGGCCCGGGGAGCTGTTTTTT. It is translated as CASSELAGGPGELFF.

Written as DNA, the CDR3 is TGTGCCAGCAGCCCCCAGGCTCGAGGGCACACTGAAGCTTTCTTT. It translates to CASSPQARGHTEAFF. This chain joins TRBV7-3 and TRBJ1-1; the D is unclear. Germline lookup yields CDR1 SGHTA and CDR2 FQGTGA. The CDR3 has 15 amino acids. Deletions cut 5 bases from V and 3 bases from J, with 16 bases between.

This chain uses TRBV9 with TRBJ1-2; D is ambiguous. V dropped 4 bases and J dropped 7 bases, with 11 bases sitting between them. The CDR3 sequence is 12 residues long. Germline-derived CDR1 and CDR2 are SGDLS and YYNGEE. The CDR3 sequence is CASSSQGGGYTF. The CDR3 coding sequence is TGTGCCAGCAGCTCGCAAGGAGGTGGCTACACCTTC.

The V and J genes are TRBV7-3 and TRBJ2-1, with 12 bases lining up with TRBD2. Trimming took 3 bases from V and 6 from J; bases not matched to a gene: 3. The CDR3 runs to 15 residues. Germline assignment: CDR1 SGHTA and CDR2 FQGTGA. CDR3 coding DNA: TGTGCCAGCAGCTTTCGACTAGCGGGAGTCAATGAGCAGTTCTTC. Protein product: CASSFRLAGVNEQFF.

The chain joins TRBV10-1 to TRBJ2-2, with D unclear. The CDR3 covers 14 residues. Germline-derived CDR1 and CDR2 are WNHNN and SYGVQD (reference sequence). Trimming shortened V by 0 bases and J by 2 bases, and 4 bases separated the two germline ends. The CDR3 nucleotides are TGCGCCAGCAGTGAGTCTTTAAACACCGGGGAGCTGTTTTTT. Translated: CASSESLNTGELFF.

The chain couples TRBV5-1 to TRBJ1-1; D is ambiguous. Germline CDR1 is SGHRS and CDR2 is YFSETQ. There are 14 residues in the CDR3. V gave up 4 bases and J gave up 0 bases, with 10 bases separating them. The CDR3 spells CASSPIQMNTEAFF. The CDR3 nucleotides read TGCGCCAGCAGCCCAATCCAGATGAACACTGAAGCTTTCTTT. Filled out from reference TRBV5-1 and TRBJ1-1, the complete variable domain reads KAGVTQTPRYLIKTRGQQVTLSCSPISGHRSVSWYQQTPGQGLQFLFEYFSETQRNKGNFPGRFSGRQFSNSRSEMNVSTLELGDSALYLCASSPIQMNTEAFFGQGTRLTVV.

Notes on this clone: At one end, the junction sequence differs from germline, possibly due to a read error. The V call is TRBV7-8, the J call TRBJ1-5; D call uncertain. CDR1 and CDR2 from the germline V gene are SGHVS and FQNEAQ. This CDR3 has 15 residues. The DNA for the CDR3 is TGTGCCAGCAGCCTATCCGCGGGTGGCCGTCAGACCCAGCATTTT. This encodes CASSLSAGGRQTQHF.

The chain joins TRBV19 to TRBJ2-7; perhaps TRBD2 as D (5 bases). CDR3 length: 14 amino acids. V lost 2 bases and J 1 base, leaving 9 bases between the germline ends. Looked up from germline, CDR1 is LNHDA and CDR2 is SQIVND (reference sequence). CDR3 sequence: CASSITGGSYEQYF. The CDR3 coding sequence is TGTGCCAGTAGTATAACTGGCGGGTCCTACGAGCAGTACTTC.

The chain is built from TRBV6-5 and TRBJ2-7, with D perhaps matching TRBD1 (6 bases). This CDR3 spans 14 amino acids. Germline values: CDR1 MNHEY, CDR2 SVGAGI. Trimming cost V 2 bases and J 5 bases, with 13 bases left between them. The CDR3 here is CASSYRQGYHEQYF. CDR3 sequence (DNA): TGTGCCAGCAGTTACCGGCAGGGGTACCACGAGCAGTACTTC.

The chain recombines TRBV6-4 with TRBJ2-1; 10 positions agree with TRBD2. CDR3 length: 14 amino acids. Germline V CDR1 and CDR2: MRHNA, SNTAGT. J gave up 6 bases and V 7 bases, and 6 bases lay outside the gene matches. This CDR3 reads CASKAGGPFNEQFF. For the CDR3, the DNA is TGTGCCAGCAAAGCGGGAGGGCCCTTCAATGAGCAGTTCTTC.

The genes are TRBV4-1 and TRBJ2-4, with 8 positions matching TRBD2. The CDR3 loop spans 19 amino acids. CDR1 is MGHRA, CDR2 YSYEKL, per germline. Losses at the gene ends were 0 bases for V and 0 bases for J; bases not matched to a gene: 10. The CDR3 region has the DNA TGCGCCAGCAGCCAAGATCGGGGGGGGTCCAAGCTAGCCAAAAACATTCAGTACTTC. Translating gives CASSQDRGGSKLAKNIQYF.

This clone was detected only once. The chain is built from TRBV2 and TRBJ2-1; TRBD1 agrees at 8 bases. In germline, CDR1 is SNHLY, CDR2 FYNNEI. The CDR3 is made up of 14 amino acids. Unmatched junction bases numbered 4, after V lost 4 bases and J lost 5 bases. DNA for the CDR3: TGTGCCAGCAGTGGACAGGGGCAGGACAATGAGCAGTTCTTC. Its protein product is CASSGQGQDNEQFF.